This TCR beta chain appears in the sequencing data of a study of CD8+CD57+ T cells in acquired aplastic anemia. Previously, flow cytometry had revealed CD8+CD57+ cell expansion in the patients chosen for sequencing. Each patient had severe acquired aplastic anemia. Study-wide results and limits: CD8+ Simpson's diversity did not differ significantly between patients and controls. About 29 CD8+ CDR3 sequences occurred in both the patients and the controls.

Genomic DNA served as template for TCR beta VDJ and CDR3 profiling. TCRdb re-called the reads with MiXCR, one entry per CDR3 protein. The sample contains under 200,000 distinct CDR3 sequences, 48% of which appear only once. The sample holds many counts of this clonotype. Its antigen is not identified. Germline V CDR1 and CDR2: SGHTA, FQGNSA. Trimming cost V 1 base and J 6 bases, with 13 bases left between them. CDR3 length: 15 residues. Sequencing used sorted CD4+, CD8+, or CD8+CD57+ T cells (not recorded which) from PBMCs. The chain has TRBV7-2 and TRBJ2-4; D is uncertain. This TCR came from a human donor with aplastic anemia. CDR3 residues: CASSLDITLGNIQYF. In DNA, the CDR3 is TGTGCCAGCAGCTTAGACATAACCCTGGGAAACATTCAGTACTTC.